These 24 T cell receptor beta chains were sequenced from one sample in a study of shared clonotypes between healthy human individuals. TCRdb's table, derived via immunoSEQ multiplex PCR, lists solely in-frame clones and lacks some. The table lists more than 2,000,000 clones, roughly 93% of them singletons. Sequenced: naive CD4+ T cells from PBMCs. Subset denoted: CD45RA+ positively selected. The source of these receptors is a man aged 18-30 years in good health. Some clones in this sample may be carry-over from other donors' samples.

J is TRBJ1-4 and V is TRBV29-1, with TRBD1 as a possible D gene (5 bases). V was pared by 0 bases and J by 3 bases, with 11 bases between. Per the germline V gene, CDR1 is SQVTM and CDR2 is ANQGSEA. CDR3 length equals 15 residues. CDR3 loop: CSVEDGGRANEKLFF. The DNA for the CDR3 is TGCAGCGTTGAAGATGGGGGTCGTGCTAATGAAAAACTGTTTTTT.

The CDR3 nucleotides are TGTGCCAGCAGCCCACGAGCCACTAATGAAAAACTGTTTTTT. It encodes CASSPRATNEKLFF. The chain recombines TRBV7-9 with TRBJ1-4; D is uncertain. Per the germline V gene, CDR1 is SEHNR and CDR2 is FQNEAQ (reference sequence). V lost 5 bases, J lost 2 bases, and 9 bases lay in between. The CDR3 is 14 amino acids. Complete variable domain (other parts from reference TRBV7-9 and TRBJ1-4): DTGVSQNPRHKITKRGQNVTFRCDPISEHNRLYWYRQTLGQGPEFLTYFQNEAQLEKSRLLSDRFSAERPKGSFSTLEIQRTEQGDSAMYLCASSPRATNEKLFFGSGTQLSVL.

This chain's CDR3 is CATSRQGQGGYEQYF. CDR3 coding DNA: TGTGCCACCAGCAGACAGGGACAGGGGGGATACGAGCAGTACTTC. This chain connects TRBV15 to TRBJ2-7; 11 nucleotides match TRBD1. CDR3 length equals 15 residues. Germline CDR1 LNHNV, CDR2 YYDKDF (reference sequence). Losses at the gene ends were 2 bases for V and 4 bases for J; bases not matched to a gene: 4.

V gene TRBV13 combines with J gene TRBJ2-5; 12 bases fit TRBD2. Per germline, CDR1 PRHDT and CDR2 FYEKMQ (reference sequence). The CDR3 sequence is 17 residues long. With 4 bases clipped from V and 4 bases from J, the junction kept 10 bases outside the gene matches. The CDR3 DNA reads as TGTGCCAGCAGCTCCCGACTAGCGGGAGATATAGGAGAGACCCAGTACTTC. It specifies CASSSRLAGDIGETQYF.

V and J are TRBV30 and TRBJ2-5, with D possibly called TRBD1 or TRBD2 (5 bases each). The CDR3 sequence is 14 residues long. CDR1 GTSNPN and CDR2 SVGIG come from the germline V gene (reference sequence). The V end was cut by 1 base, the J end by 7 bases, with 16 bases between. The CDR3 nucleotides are TGTGCCTGGAGTGACGGGGCCCACCGAGGGACCCAGTACTTC. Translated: CAWSDGAHRGTQYF.

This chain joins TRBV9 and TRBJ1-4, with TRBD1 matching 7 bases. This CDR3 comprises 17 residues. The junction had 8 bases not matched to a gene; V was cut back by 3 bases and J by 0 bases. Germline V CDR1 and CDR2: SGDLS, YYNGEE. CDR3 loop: CASSAGQFASTNEKLFF. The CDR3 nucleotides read TGTGCCAGCAGCGCGGGACAGTTTGCCTCAACTAATGAAAAACTGTTTTTT.

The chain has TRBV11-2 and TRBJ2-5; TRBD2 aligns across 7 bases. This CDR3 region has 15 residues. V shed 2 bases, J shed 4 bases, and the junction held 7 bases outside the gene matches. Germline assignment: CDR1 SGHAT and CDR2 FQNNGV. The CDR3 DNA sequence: TGTGCCAGCAGCTTACCGCGGGGGTTGGCAGAGACCCAGTACTTC. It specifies CASSLPRGLAETQYF.

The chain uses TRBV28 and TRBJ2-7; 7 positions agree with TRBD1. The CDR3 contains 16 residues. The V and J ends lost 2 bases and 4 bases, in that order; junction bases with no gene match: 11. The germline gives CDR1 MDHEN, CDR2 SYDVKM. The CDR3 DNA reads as TGTGCCAGCAGTTTAGCCCACCCGGGACAGAAGTACGAGCAGTACTTC. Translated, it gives CASSLAHPGQKYEQYF.

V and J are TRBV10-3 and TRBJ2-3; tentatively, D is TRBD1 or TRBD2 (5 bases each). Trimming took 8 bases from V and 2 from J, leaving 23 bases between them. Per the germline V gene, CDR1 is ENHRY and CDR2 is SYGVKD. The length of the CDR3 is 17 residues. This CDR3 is CAIGIGGDSWDTDTQYF. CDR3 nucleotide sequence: TGTGCCATCGGGATTGGGGGAGACAGTTGGGACACAGATACGCAGTATTTT.

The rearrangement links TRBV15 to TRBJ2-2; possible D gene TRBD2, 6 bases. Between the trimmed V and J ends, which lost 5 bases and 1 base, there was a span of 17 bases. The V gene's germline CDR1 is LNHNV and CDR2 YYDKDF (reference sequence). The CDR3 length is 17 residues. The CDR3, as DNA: TGTGCCACCAGCGCGCGGGGAGTGGTTGGGAACACCGGGGAGCTGTTTTTT. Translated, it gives CATSARGVVGNTGELFF.

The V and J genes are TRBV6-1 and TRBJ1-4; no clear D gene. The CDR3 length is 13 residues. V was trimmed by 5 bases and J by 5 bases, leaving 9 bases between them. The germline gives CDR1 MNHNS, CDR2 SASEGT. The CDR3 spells CASSLDGNEKLFF. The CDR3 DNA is TGTGCCAGCAGTTTGGACGGGAATGAAAAACTGTTTTTT.

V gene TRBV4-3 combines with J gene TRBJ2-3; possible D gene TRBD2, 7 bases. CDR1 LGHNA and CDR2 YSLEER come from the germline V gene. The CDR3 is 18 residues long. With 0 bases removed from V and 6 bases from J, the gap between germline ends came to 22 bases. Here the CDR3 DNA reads TGCGCCAGCAGCCAAGAGGGGGCTCGGCGGGGGTTCCCGGATACGCAGTATTTT. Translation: CASSQEGARRGFPDTQYF.

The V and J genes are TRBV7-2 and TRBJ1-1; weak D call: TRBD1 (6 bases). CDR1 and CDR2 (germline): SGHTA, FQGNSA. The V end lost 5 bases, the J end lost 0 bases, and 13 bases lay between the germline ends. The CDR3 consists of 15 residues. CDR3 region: CASSKQRTVNTEAFF. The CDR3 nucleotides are TGTGCCAGCAGCAAACAACGGACAGTGAACACTGAAGCTTTCTTT.

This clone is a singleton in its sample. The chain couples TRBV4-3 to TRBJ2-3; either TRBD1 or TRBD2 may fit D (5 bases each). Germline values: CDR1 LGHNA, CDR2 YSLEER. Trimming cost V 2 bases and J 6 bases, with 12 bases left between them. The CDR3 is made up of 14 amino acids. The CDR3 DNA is TGCGCCAGCAGCCAAACCGGGGCTCCGGATACGCAGTATTTT. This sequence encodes CASSQTGAPDTQYF.

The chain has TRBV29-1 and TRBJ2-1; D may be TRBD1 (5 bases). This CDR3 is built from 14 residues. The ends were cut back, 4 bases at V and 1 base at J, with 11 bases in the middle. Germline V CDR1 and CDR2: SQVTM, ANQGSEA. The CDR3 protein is CSVGRAGSYNEQFF. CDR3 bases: TGCAGCGTTGGTAGGGCAGGGTCCTACAATGAGCAGTTCTTC.

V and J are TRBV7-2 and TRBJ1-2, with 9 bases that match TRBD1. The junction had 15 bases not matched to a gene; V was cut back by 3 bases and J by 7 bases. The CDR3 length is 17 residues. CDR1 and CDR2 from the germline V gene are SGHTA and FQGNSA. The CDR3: CASSLAGTGLGSSGYTF. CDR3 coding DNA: TGTGCCAGCAGCTTGGCGGGGACAGGGTTAGGTTCGAGTGGCTACACCTTC.

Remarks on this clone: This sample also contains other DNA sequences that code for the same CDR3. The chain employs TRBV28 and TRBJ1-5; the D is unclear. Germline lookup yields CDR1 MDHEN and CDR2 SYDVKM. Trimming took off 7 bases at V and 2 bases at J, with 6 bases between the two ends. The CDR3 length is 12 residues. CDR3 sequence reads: CASTGRNQPQHF. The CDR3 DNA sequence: TGTGCCAGCACAGGACGCAATCAGCCCCAGCATTTT.

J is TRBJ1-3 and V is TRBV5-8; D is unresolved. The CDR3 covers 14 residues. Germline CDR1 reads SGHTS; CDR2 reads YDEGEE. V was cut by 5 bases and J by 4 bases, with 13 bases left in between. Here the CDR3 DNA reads TGTGCCAGCAGTCCCCCCCGGGCCGGAAACACCATATATTTT. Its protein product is CASSPPRAGNTIYF.

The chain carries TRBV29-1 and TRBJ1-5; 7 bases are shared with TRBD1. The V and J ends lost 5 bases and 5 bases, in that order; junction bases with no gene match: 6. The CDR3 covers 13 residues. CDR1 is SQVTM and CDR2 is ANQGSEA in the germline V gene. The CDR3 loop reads CSVTTGTDQPQHF. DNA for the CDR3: TGCAGCGTTACCACCGGGACAGATCAGCCCCAGCATTTT.

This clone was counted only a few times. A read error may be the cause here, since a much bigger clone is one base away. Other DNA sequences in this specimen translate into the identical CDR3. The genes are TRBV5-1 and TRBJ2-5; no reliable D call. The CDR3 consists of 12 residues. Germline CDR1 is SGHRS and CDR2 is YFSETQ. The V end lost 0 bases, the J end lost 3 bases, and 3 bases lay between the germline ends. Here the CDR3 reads CASSLDEETQYF. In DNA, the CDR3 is TGCGCCAGCAGCTTGGACGAAGAGACCCAGTACTTC. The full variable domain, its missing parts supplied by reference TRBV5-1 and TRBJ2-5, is KAGVTQTPRYLIKTRGQQVTLSCSPISGHRSVSWYQQTPGQGLQFLFEYFSETQRNKGNFPGRFSGRQFSNSRSEMNVSTLELGDSALYLCASSLDEETQYFGPGTRLLVL.

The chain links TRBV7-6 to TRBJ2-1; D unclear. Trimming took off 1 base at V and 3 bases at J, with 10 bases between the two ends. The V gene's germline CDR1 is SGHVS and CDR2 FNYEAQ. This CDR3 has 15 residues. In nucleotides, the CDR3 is TGTGCCAGCAGCTTAGGAAGGCCGGACTACAATGAGCAGTTCTTC. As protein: CASSLGRPDYNEQFF.

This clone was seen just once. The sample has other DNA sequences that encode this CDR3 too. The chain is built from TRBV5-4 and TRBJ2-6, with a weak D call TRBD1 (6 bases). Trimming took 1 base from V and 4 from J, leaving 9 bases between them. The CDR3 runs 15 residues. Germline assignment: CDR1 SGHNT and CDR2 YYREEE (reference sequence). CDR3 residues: CASSLPGAGANVLTF. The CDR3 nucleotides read TGTGCCAGCAGCTTGCCAGGGGCCGGGGCCAACGTCCTGACTTTC.

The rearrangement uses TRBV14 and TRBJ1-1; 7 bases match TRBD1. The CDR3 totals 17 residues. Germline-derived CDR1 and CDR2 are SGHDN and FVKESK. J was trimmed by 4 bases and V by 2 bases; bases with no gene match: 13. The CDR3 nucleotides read TGTGCCAGCAGCCAACGACTACCTAGACAGGGAGTCACTGAAGCTTTCTTT. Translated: CASSQRLPRQGVTEAFF.

The CDR3 coding sequence is TGTGCCAGCAGTGATACGCAAAGCTCCTACAATGAGCAGTTCTTC. Its protein product is CASSDTQSSYNEQFF. V is TRBV25-1 and J is TRBJ2-1; no reliable D call. The germline gives CDR1 MGHDK, CDR2 SYGVNS. The CDR3 is 15 residues long. Trimming removed 3 bases from V and 0 bases from J, with 9 bases in between.